The T cell receptor (beta chain) described here comes from a study of blood T cell repertoires in COVID-19. TCRdb's table, derived via immunoSEQ multiplex PCR, lists solely in-frame clones and lacks some. The data show about 150,000 clones, over 65% seen once. J gave up 7 bases and V 2 bases, and 3 bases lay outside the gene matches. The CDR3 has 16 amino acids. Germline values: CDR1 SGHDN, CDR2 FVKESK. The sequence was obtained from a man aged 80 or over with acute or convalescent COVID-19. The sequencing sample was made of peripheral blood. The rearrangement links TRBV14 to TRBJ2-1; 15 bases fit TRBD2. The CDR3 nucleotides read TGTGCCAGCAGCCAAATGGGGACTAGCGGGGGGAATGAGCAGTTCTTC. This encodes CASSQMGTSGGNEQFF.